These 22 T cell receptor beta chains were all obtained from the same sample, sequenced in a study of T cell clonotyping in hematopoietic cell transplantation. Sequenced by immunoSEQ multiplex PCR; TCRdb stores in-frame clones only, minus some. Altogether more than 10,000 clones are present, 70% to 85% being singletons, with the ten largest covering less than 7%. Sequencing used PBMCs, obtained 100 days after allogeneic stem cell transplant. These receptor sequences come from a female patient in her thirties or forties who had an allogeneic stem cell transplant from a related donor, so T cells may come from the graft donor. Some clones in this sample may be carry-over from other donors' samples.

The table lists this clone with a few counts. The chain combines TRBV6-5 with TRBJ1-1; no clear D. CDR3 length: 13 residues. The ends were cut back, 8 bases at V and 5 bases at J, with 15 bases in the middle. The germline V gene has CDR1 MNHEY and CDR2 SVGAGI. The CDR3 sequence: CASRYATRTEAFF. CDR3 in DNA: TGTGCCAGCCGATATGCGACTCGAACTGAAGCTTTCTTT.

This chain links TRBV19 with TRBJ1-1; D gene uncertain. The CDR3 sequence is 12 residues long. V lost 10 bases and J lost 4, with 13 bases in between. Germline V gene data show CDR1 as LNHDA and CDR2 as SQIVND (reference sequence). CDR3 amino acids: CAIGFGPTEAFF. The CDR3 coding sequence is TGTGCCATAGGATTTGGCCCCACTGAAGCTTTCTTT.

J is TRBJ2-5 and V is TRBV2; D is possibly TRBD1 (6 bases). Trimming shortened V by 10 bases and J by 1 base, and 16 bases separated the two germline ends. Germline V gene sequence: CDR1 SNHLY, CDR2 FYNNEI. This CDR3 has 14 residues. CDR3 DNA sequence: TGTGCCACCCTACCGGACAGATCCCAAGAGACCCAGTACTTC. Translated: CATLPDRSQETQYF. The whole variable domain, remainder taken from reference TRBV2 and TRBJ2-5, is EPEVTQTPSHQVTQMGQEVILRCVPISNHLYFYWYRQILGQKVEFLVSFYNNEISEKSEIFDDQFSVERPDGSNFTLKIRSTKLEDSAMYFCATLPDRSQETQYFGPGTRLLVL.

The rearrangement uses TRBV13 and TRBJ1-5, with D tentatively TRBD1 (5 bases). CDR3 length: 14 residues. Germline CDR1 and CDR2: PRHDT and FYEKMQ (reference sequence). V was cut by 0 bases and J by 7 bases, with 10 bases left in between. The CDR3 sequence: CASSLGERQQPQHF. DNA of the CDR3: TGTGCCAGCAGCTTAGGGGAAAGACAGCAGCCCCAGCATTTT.

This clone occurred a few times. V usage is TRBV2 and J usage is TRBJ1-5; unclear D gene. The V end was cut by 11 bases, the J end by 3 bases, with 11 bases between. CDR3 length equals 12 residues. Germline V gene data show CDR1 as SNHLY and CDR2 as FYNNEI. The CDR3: CAGDTYNQPQHF. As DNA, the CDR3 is TGTGCCGGCGACACGTACAATCAGCCCCAGCATTTT.

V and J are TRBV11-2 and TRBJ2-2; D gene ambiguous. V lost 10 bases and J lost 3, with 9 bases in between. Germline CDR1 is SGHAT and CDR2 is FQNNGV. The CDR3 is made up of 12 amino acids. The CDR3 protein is CATLGYTGELFF. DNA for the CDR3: TGTGCCACCCTGGGATACACCGGGGAGCTGTTTTTT.

The CDR3 DNA is TGCGCCAGCAGCTTCGGTGACAGGGGCCAGAACACTGAAGCTTTCTTT. It translates to CASSFGDRGQNTEAFF. The chain employs TRBV5-1 and TRBJ1-1, with TRBD1 identical over 8 bases. The CDR3 sequence is 16 residues long. Per the germline V gene, CDR1 is SGHRS and CDR2 is YFSETQ. V shed 2 bases, J shed 1 base, and the junction held 7 bases outside the gene matches.

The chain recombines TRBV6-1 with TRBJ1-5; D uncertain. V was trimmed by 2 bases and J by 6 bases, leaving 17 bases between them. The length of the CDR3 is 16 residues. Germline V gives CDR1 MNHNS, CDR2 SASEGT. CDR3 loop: CASSERQRGMVQPQHF. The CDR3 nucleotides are TGTGCCAGCAGTGAACGGCAGCGAGGGATGGTTCAGCCCCAGCATTTT.

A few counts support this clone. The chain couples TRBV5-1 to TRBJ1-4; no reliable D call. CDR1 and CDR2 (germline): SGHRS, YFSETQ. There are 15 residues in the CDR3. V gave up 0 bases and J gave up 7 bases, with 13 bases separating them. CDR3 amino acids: CASSLAGPRSEKLFF. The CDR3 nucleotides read TGCGCCAGCAGCTTGGCAGGCCCAAGGAGTGAAAAACTGTTTTTT. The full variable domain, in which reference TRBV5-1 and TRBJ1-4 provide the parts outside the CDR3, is KAGVTQTPRYLIKTRGQQVTLSCSPISGHRSVSWYQQTPGQGLQFLFEYFSETQRNKGNFPGRFSGRQFSNSRSEMNVSTLELGDSALYLCASSLAGPRSEKLFFGSGTQLSVL.

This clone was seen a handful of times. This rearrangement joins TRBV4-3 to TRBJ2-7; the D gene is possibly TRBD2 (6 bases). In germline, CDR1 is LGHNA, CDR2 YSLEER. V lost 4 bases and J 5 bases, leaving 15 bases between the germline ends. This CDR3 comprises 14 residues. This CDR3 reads CASSPGSVGNEQYF. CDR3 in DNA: TGCGCCAGCAGCCCCGGGAGTGTTGGTAACGAGCAGTACTTC.

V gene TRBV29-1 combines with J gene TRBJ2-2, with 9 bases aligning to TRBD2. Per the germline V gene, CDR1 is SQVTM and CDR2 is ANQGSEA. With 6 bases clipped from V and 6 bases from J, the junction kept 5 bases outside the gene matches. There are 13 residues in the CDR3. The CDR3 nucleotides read TGCAGCGTGGGACTAGCACTTTCCGGGGAGCTGTTTTTT. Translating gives CSVGLALSGELFF.

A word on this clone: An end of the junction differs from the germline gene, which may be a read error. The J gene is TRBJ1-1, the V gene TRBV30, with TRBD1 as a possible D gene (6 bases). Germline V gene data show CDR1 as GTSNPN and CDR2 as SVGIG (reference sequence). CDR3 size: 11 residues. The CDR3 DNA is TGTGCCCGGAGGGGGGCCGGTGAAGCTTTCTTT. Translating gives CARRGAGEAFF.

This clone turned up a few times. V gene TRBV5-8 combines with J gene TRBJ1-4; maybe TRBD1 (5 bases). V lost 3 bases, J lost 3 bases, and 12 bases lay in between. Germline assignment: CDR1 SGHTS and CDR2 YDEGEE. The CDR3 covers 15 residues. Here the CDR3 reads CASSWRRGPNEKLFF. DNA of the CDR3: TGTGCCAGCAGCTGGAGGAGGGGACCTAATGAAAAACTGTTTTTT.

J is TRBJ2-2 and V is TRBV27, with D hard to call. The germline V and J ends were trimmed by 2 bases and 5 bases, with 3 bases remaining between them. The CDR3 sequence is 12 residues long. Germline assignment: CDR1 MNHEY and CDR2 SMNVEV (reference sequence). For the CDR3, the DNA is TGTGCCAGCAGTTTACAAACCGGGGAGCTGTTTTTT. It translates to CASSLQTGELFF.

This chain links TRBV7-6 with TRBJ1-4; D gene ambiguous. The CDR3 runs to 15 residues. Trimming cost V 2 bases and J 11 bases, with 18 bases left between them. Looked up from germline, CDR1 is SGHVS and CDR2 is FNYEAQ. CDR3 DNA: TGTGCCAGCAGCTTATATTCTCGAGCTCGGCCCAAACTGTTTTTT. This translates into CASSLYSRARPKLFF.

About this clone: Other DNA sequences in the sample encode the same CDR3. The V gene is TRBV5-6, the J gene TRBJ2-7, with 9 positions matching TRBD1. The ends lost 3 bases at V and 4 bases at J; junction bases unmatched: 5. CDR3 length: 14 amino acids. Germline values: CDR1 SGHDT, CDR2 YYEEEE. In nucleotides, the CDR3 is TGTGCCAGCAGCTCTCCGGGACAGGGTTACGAGCAGTACTTC. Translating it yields CASSSPGQGYEQYF.

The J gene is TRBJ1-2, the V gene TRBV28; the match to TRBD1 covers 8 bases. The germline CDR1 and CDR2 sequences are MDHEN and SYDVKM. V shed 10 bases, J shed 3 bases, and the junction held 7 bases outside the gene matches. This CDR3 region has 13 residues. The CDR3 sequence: CATLRGQDYGYTF. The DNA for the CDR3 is TGTGCCACCCTCCGGGGACAGGACTATGGCTACACCTTC.

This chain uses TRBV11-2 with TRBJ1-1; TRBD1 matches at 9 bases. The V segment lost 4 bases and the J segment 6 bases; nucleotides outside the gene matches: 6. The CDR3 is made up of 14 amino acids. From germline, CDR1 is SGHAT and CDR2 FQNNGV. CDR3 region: CASSSGTGRAEAFF. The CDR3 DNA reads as TGTGCCAGCAGCTCCGGGACAGGGAGAGCTGAAGCTTTCTTT.

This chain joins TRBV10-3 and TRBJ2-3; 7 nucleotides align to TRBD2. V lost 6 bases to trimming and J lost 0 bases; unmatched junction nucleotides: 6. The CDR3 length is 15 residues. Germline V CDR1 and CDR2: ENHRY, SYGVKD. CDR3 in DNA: TGTGCCATCAGCCCAAGCGGGGTTAGCACAGATACGCAGTATTTT. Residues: CAISPSGVSTDTQYF.

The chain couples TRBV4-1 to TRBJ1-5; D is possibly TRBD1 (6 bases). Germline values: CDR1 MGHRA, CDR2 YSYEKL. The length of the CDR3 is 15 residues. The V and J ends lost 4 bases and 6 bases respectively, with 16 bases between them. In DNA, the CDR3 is TGCGCCAGCAGCCCCAGTCCGGGGGGCGGTCAGCCCCAGCATTTT. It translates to CASSPSPGGGQPQHF.

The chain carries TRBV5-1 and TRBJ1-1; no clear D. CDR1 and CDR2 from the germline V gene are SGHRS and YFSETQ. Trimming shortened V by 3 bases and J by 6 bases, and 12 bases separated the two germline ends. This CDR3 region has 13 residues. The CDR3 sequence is CASSYTVTSEAFF. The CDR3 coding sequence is TGCGCCAGCAGCTACACTGTCACTTCTGAAGCTTTCTTT.

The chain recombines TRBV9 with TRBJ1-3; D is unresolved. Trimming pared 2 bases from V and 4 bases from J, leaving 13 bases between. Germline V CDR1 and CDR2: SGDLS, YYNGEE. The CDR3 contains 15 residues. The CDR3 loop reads CASSVSRTGGNTIYF. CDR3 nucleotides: TGTGCCAGCAGCGTTAGTAGGACGGGAGGAAACACCATATATTTT.